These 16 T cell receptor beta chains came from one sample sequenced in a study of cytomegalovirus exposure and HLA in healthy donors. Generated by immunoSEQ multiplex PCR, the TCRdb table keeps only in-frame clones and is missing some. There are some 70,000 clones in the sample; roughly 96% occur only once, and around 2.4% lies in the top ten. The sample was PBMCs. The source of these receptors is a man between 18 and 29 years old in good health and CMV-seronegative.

Here the CDR3 DNA reads TGTGCCAGCAGTGAACAGCGGGAGAGTATATATGAGCAGTTCTTC. This codes for CASSEQRESIYEQFF. This rearrangement joins TRBV6-1 to TRBJ2-1, with 8 bases matching TRBD2. The V gene end was trimmed by 2 bases and the J gene end by 8 bases; junction bases not matched to a gene: 8. This CDR3 has 15 amino acids. The V gene's germline CDR1 is MNHNS and CDR2 SASEGT.

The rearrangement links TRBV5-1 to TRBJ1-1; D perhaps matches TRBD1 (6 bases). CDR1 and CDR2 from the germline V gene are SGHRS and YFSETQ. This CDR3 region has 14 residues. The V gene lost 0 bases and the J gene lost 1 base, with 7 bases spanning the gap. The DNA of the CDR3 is TGCGCCAGCAGCTTGGCACAGGGGAACACTGAAGCTTTCTTT. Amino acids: CASSLAQGNTEAFF.

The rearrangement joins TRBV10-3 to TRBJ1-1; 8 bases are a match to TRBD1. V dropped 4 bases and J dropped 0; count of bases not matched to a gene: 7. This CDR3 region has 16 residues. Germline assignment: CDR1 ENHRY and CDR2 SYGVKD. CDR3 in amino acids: CAISGWAGGMNTEAFF. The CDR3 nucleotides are TGTGCCATCAGTGGTTGGGCAGGGGGCATGAACACTGAAGCTTTCTTT.

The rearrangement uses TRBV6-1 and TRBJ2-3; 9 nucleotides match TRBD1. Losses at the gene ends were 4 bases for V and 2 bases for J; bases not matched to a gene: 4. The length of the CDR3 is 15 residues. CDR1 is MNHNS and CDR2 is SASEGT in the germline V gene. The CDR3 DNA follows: TGTGCCAGCAGTGTGGACAGGGGTGACACAGATACGCAGTATTTT. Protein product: CASSVDRGDTDTQYF.

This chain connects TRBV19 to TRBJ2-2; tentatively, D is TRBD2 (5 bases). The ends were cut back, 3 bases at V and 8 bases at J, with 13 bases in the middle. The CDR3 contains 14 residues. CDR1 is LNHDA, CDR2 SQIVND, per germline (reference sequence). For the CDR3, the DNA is TGTGCCAGTAGTATCTTTGGGAGATCGGGGGAGCTGTTTTTT. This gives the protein CASSIFGRSGELFF.

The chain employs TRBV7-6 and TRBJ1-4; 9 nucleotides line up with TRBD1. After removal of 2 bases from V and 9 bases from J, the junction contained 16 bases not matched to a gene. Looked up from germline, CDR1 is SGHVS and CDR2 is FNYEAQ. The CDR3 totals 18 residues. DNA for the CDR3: TGTGCCAGCAGCTTAAAGTATGTACCGAGGACAGGGGCAAAAAAACTGTTTTTT. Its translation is CASSLKYVPRTGAKKLFF. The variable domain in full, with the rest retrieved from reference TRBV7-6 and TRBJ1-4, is GAGVSQSPRYKVTKRGQDVALRCDPISGHVSLYWYRQALGQGPEFLTYFNYEAQQDKSGLPNDRFSAERPEGSISTLTIQRTEQRDSAMYRCASSLKYVPRTGAKKLFFGSGTQLSVL.

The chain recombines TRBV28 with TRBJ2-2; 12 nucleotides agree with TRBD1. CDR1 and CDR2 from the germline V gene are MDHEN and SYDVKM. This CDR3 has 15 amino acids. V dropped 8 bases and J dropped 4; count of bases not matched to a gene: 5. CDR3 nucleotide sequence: TGTGCCAGCGGGGGACAGGGGGCGTTCACCGGGGAGCTGTTTTTT. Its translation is CASGGQGAFTGELFF.

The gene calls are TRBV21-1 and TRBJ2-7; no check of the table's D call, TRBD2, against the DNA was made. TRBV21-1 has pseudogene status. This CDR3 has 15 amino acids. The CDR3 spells CASIHSSGGPYEQYF. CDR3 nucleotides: TGTGCCAGCATTCACTCTAGCGGGGGACCCTACGAGCAGTACTTC.

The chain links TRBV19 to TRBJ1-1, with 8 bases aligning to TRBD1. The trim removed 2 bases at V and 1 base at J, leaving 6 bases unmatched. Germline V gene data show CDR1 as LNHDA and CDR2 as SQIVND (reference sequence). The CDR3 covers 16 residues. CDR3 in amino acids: CASSILRGQGNTEAFF. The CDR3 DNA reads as TGTGCCAGTAGTATACTTCGCGGACAGGGGAACACTGAAGCTTTCTTT.

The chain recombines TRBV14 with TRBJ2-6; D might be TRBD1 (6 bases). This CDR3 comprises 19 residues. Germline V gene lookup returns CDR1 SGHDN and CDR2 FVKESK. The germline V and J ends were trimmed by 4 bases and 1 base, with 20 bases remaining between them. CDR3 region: CASSPRVGQGRSGANVLTF. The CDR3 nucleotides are TGTGCCAGCAGCCCTAGGGTGGGGCAGGGGAGATCTGGGGCCAACGTCCTGACTTTC.

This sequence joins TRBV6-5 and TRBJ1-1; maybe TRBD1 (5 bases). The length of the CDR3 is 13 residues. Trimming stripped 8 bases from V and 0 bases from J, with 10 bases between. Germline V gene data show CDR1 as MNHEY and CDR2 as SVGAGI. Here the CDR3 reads CASDGGVNTEAFF. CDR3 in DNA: TGTGCCAGCGACGGGGGGGTGAACACTGAAGCTTTCTTT.

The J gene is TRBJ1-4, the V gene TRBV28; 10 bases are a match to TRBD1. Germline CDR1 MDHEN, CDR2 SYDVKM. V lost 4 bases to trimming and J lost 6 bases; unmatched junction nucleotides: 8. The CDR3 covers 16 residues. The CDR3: CASSSIDRGQDEKLFF. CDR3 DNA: TGTGCCAGCAGTTCCATAGACAGGGGGCAAGATGAAAAACTGTTTTTT.

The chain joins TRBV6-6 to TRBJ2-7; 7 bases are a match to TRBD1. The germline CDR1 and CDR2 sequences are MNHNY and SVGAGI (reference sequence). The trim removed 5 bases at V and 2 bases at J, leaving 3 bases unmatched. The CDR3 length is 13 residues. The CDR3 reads CASSTGVTYEQYF. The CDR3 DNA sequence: TGTGCCAGCAGTACAGGGGTGACCTACGAGCAGTACTTC.

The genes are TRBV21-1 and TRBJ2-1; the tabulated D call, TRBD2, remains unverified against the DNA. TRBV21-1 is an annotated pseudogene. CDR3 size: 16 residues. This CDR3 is CASSKLVVAGGRGKFF. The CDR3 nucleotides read TGTGCCAGCAGCAAATTAGTGGTAGCGGGAGGCCGTGGGAAGTTCTTC.

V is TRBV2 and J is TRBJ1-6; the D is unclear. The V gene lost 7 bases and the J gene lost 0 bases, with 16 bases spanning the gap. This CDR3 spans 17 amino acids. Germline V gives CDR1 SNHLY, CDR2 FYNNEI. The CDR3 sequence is CASTGDTRRSYNSPLHF. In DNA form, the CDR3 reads TGTGCCAGCACCGGGGATACCCGACGCTCCTATAATTCACCCCTCCACTTT. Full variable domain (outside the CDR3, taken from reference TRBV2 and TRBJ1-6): EPEVTQTPSHQVTQMGQEVILRCVPISNHLYFYWYRQILGQKVEFLVSFYNNEISEKSEIFDDQFSVERPDGSNFTLKIRSTKLEDSAMYFCASTGDTRRSYNSPLHFGNGTRLTVT.

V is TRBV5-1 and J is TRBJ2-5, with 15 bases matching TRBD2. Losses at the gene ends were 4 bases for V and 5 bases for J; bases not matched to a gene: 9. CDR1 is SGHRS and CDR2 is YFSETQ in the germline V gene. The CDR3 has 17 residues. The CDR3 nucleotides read TGCGCCAGCAGCCCGGGACTAGCGGGAGGATCCGGGGAGACCCAGTACTTC. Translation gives CASSPGLAGGSGETQYF.